This paragraph reports one T cell receptor (beta chain). As yet, its antigen is unknown. V lost 0 bases, J lost 3 bases, and 8 bases stayed unmatched. This CDR3 comprises 17 residues. Germline-derived CDR1 and CDR2 are SGHVS and FNYEAQ. The assay used was immunoSEQ (version v3.0), run at survey level. Using immunoSEQ multiplex PCR, the repertoire was profiled, and TCRdb retains in-frame clones only, with some absent. Among 30,000 to 40,000 clones listed, approximately 85% were seen once. The data belong to a study of long-term antiretroviral therapy in people with HIV. Study-level points and caveats: Even long-term ART left TRB diversity below transplant donor controls, despite gains.

This clonotype originated in a man aged 18 to 30 with HIV. The V and J genes are TRBV7-6 and TRBJ2-7; 10 positions agree with TRBD1. The sequencing used unsorted PBMCs, collected 0.3 years after starting antiretroviral therapy. This CDR3 reads CASSLARPGQGFYEQYF. In nucleotides, the CDR3 is TGTGCCAGCAGCTTAGCGCGTCCGGGACAGGGGTTCTACGAGCAGTACTTC.